This passage covers 25 T cell receptor beta chains from one sample sequenced in a study of blood T cell repertoires in COVID-19. Generated by immunoSEQ multiplex PCR, the TCRdb table keeps only in-frame clones and is missing some. The profile shows tens of thousands of clones, about four fifths of them singletons. Input material: PBMCs or T cells enriched from blood (not recorded which). The source is a woman aged 40 to 49 with acute COVID-19.

V usage is TRBV18 and J usage is TRBJ2-5, with 12 positions matching TRBD1. V was pared by 4 bases and J by 4 bases, with 4 bases of the junction left unmatched. The germline V gene has CDR1 KGHSH and CDR2 LQKENI. The CDR3 extends over 15 amino acids. The CDR3 DNA is TGTGCCAGCTCACACGGGACAGGGGGCCCAGAGACCCAGTACTTC. Protein product: CASSHGTGGPETQYF.

The chain links TRBV6-5 to TRBJ1-1, with a weak D call TRBD1 (5 bases). The V end was cut by 5 bases, the J end by 7 bases, with 11 bases between. There are 12 residues in the CDR3. Germline V gene sequence: CDR1 MNHEY, CDR2 SVGAGI. DNA of the CDR3: TGTGCCAGCAGTCGACCAGGGTATGAAGCTTTCTTT. Residues: CASSRPGYEAFF.

The V and J genes are TRBV2 and TRBJ2-7; D gene ambiguous. The V gene lost 3 bases and the J gene lost 1 base, with 7 bases spanning the gap. The germline CDR1 and CDR2 sequences are SNHLY and FYNNEI. The CDR3 runs 13 residues. CDR3 nucleotide sequence: TGTGCCAGCAGTGATTTGGCTTCCTACGAGCAGTACTTC. It specifies CASSDLASYEQYF.

This CDR3 is CASSQRDWRSGYTF. For the CDR3, the DNA is TGTGCCAGCAGCCAACGGGACTGGCGCTCCGGCTACACCTTC. The chain recombines TRBV14 with TRBJ1-2; TRBD1 might be the D (5 bases). V shed 2 bases and J shed 8 bases, with 15 bases lying between them. Germline assignment: CDR1 SGHDN and CDR2 FVKESK. The CDR3 is 14 residues long. Full variable domain (outside the CDR3, taken from reference TRBV14 and TRBJ1-2): EAGVTQFPSHSVIEKGQTVTLRCDPISGHDNLYWYRRVMGKEIKFLLHFVKESKQDESGMPNNRFLAERTGGTYSTLKVQPAELEDSGVYFCASSQRDWRSGYTFGSGTRLTVV.

This clone was counted a single time. V usage is TRBV5-8 and J usage is TRBJ1-5, with 7 bases identical to TRBD1. This CDR3 contains 15 residues. CDR1 and CDR2 from the germline V gene are SGHTS and YDEGEE. The junction had 10 bases not matched to a gene; V was cut back by 10 bases and J by 0 bases. The CDR3 DNA sequence: TGTGCCGATAGTCTGGGGACAGATAGCAATCAGCCCCAGCATTTT. Translated, it gives CADSLGTDSNQPQHF.

CDR3 amino acids: CASSPNPGGYGNTIYF. In DNA form, the CDR3 reads TGTGCCAGCTCACCGAATCCAGGGGGCTATGGAAACACCATATATTTT. The rearrangement links TRBV18 to TRBJ1-3; 8 bases agree with TRBD1. The CDR3 has 16 amino acids. Looked up from germline, CDR1 is KGHSH and CDR2 is LQKENI. Trimming at V came to 3 bases and at J to 3 bases, leaving 7 bases not matched to a gene.

The J gene is TRBJ1-1, the V gene TRBV11-3; D is perhaps TRBD1 (6 bases). The length of the CDR3 is 13 residues. From germline, CDR1 is SGHNT and CDR2 YENEEA. Trimming cost V 2 bases and J 8 bases, with 12 bases left between them. Here the CDR3 reads CASSLSGGAEAFF. In nucleotides, the CDR3 is TGTGCCAGCAGCTTATCGGGGGGCGCAGAAGCTTTCTTT.

This rearrangement joins TRBV7-9 to TRBJ1-1; a weak D match, TRBD1 (6 bases). The ends were cut back, 6 bases at V and 3 bases at J, with 11 bases in the middle. CDR3 length: 13 residues. Germline V gives CDR1 SEHNR, CDR2 FQNEAQ (reference sequence). The DNA for the CDR3 is TGTGCCAGCAGGGCAGGGGAGCACACTGAAGCTTTCTTT. Its protein is CASRAGEHTEAFF.

The rearrangement links TRBV6-1 to TRBJ1-1; D might be TRBD1 (5 bases). The CDR3 totals 15 residues. The V end was cut by 3 bases, the J end by 0 bases, with 11 bases between. Germline CDR1 is MNHNS and CDR2 is SASEGT. Here the CDR3 DNA reads TGTGCCAGCAGTGATCAGGGCCTGATGAACACTGAAGCTTTCTTT. Its translation: CASSDQGLMNTEAFF.

The table lists this clone with a count of one. The chain carries TRBV28 and TRBJ2-1, with D possibly matching TRBD2 (6 bases). Trimming stripped 10 bases from V and 5 bases from J, with 36 bases between. CDR1 MDHEN and CDR2 SYDVKM come from the germline V gene. The CDR3 length is 20 residues. The CDR3 sequence: CATTSFSVLARGTGDNEQFF. DNA for the CDR3: TGTGCCACGACTAGTTTTTCGGTTCTTGCGCGCGGAACGGGGGACAATGAGCAGTTCTTC. Full variable domain (outside the CDR3, taken from reference TRBV28 and TRBJ2-1): DVKVTQSSRYLVKRTGEKVFLECVQDMDHENMFWYRQDPGLGLRLIYFSYDVKMKEKGDIPEGYSVSREKKERFSLILESASTNQTSMYLCATTSFSVLARGTGDNEQFFGPGTRLTVL.

This clone was counted between two and nine times. The J gene is TRBJ1-4, the V gene TRBV5-1; D possibly corresponds to TRBD1 (6 bases). The CDR3 loop spans 15 amino acids. Trimming pared 1 base from V and 4 bases from J, leaving 11 bases between. Germline V gives CDR1 SGHRS, CDR2 YFSETQ. CDR3 amino acids: CASSLRGTYNEKLFF. CDR3 bases: TGCGCCAGCAGCTTGAGGGGGACGTATAATGAAAAACTGTTTTTT.

This clone has a single count. The J gene is TRBJ1-2, the V gene TRBV7-9; the D is unclear. V gave up 2 bases and J gave up 0 bases, with 10 bases separating them. CDR1 is SEHNR and CDR2 is FQNEAQ in the germline V gene (reference sequence). The CDR3 loop spans 15 amino acids. The CDR3 sequence is CASSLFRGSNYGYTF. Written as DNA, the CDR3 is TGTGCCAGCAGCTTATTTCGAGGCTCTAACTATGGCTACACCTTC. Using reference TRBV7-9 and TRBJ1-2 for the parts outside the CDR3, the full variable domain is DTGVSQNPRHKITKRGQNVTFRCDPISEHNRLYWYRQTLGQGPEFLTYFQNEAQLEKSRLLSDRFSAERPKGSFSTLEIQRTEQGDSAMYLCASSLFRGSNYGYTFGSGTRLTVV.

The chain links TRBV29-1 to TRBJ2-7; 7 bases align to TRBD2. Germline CDR1 is SQVTM and CDR2 is ANQGSEA. The length of the CDR3 is 13 residues. J was trimmed by 2 bases and V by 1 base; bases with no gene match: 2. The CDR3: CSVEGAGAYEQYF. The CDR3 nucleotides read TGCAGCGTTGAAGGTGCGGGAGCCTACGAGCAGTACTTC.

The rearrangement links TRBV27 to TRBJ1-2; tentatively, D is TRBD1 (6 bases). The germline V gene has CDR1 MNHEY and CDR2 SMNVEV (reference sequence). CDR3 length: 13 residues. V was cut by 4 bases and J by 4 bases, with 10 bases left in between. The CDR3 loop is CASSSRGGYGYTF. CDR3 coding DNA: TGTGCCAGCAGTTCCAGGGGCGGCTATGGCTACACCTTC.

This clone was seen a few times. This sequence joins TRBV5-4 and TRBJ2-1; 8 nucleotides align to TRBD2. Per germline, CDR1 SGHNT and CDR2 YYREEE (reference sequence). The length of the CDR3 is 16 residues. V trimming: 4 bases; J trimming: 5 bases; junction bases outside the gene matches: 11. In nucleotides, the CDR3 is TGTGCCAGCAGCCCTGGCCGGGGGGGGCTACACAATGAGCAGTTCTTC. This codes for CASSPGRGGLHNEQFF.

The chain combines TRBV2 with TRBJ2-1; TRBD2 matches 13 bases. The CDR3 totals 18 residues. V was clipped by 8 bases and J by 5 bases; unmatched bases: 15. The V gene's germline CDR1 is SNHLY and CDR2 FYNNEI. CDR3 sequence reads: CASLGVGRGTSGNNEQFF. CDR3 coding DNA: TGTGCCAGCTTGGGAGTAGGGAGGGGGACTAGCGGGAACAATGAGCAGTTCTTC.

The V call is TRBV10-3, the J call TRBJ2-3, with a weak D call TRBD2 (5 bases). The length of the CDR3 is 14 residues. Germline V gene data show CDR1 as ENHRY and CDR2 as SYGVKD. The V end lost 2 bases, the J end lost 8 bases, and 14 bases lay between the germline ends. CDR3 amino acids: CAISERATEGTQYF. CDR3 DNA sequence: TGTGCCATCAGTGAGAGGGCGACCGAGGGTACGCAGTATTTT.

The table lists this clone with a count of one. The chain carries TRBV10-1 and TRBJ2-4, with D tentatively TRBD1 (5 bases). Germline V gives CDR1 WNHNN, CDR2 SYGVQD (reference sequence). V lost 8 bases and J 7 bases, leaving 15 bases between the germline ends. The CDR3 is 13 residues long. The CDR3 loop is CASSGPSGNIQYF. In DNA form, the CDR3 reads TGCGCCAGCTCTGGGCCGTCAGGGAACATTCAGTACTTC.

The chain uses TRBV9 and TRBJ1-3; D is uncertain. Trimming took 4 bases from V and 0 from J, leaving 14 bases between them. The CDR3 runs to 16 residues. CDR1 is SGDLS and CDR2 is YYNGEE in the germline V gene. The CDR3 nucleotides are TGTGCCAGCAGCTCCCCGAGGAGTTCCTCTGGAAACACCATATATTTT. It specifies CASSSPRSSSGNTIYF.

This chain connects TRBV10-2 to TRBJ2-2; TRBD1 aligns across 11 bases. Trimming at V came to 6 bases and at J to 7 bases, leaving 4 bases not matched to a gene. There are 14 residues in the CDR3. Germline CDR1 and CDR2: WSHSY and SAAADI. CDR3 loop: CASRDRGLVGELFF. The CDR3 DNA is TGCGCCAGCAGGGACAGGGGGCTAGTCGGGGAGCTGTTTTTT.

The chain combines TRBV27 with TRBJ2-5, with 7 bases matching TRBD2. The trim removed 1 base at V and 4 bases at J, leaving 3 bases unmatched. The germline gives CDR1 MNHEY, CDR2 SMNVEV (reference sequence). The CDR3 has 14 amino acids. DNA of the CDR3: TGTGCCAGCAGTTTATTTGGCGGGGGAGAGACCCAGTACTTC. The encoded protein is CASSLFGGGETQYF.

The chain employs TRBV27 and TRBJ1-5; the match to TRBD1 covers 8 bases. Germline loops: CDR1 MNHEY, CDR2 SMNVEV (reference sequence). The trim removed 5 bases at V and 13 bases at J, leaving 7 bases unmatched. CDR3 length: 12 amino acids. The CDR3 DNA follows: TGTGCCAGCAGTGGCACAGGGGGATCGCAGCATTTT. Translation gives CASSGTGGSQHF.

The chain uses TRBV20-1 and TRBJ1-4; D is possibly TRBD1 (6 bases). The CDR3 totals 13 residues. V gave up 3 bases and J gave up 10 bases, with 15 bases separating them. The germline gives CDR1 DFQATT, CDR2 SNEGSKA (reference sequence). For the CDR3, the DNA is TGCAGTGCTAGTTCAGGGGAGAAAGGAAAACTGTTTTTT. The encoded protein is CSASSGEKGKLFF.

This chain links TRBV2 with TRBJ1-2, with D maybe TRBD1 (6 bases). The germline V and J ends were trimmed by 4 bases and 0 bases, with 12 bases remaining between them. In germline, CDR1 is SNHLY, CDR2 FYNNEI. The CDR3 spans 15 residues. The CDR3 loop is CASSVGTQANYGYTF. The CDR3 DNA sequence: TGTGCCAGCAGTGTCGGGACACAAGCTAACTATGGCTACACCTTC.

V usage is TRBV19 and J usage is TRBJ1-1; 9 positions agree with TRBD1. The CDR3 runs to 16 residues. Germline V CDR1 and CDR2: LNHDA, SQIVND (reference sequence). V lost 5 bases, J lost 1 base, and 8 bases stayed unmatched. For the CDR3, the DNA is TGTGCCAGTAGTTCCCGGACAGGGGCGGGGAACACTGAAGCTTTCTTT. It is translated as CASSSRTGAGNTEAFF.